This T cell receptor (beta chain) comes out of a study of OX40 agonist ivuxolimab in advanced cancers. Findings and limits, study-wide: Among expanded peripheral T cells, antigen specificity went undetermined.

Sequencing was performed with immunoSEQ multiplex PCR; in TCRdb, only in-frame clones are kept and a portion is missing. This sample has under 85,000 clones; about 81% occur once, and the top ten carry 5%. V was pared by 5 bases and J by 6 bases, with 8 bases of the junction left unmatched. The CDR3 sequence is 15 residues long. CDR1 is SGHNT and CDR2 is YENEEA in the germline V gene. With respect to this clone: The antigen is unknown.

This specimen was CD4+ or CD8+ T cells sorted from blood, taken in a trial of the OX40 agonist ivuxolimab. The sequence came from an adult with an advanced solid tumor such as melanoma, head and neck, liver or kidney cancer. The chain is built from TRBV11-3 and TRBJ2-7; 12 bases fit TRBD2. This chain's CDR3 is CASSPVGLAGIEQYF. DNA for the CDR3: TGTGCCAGCAGCCCAGTCGGACTAGCGGGGATCGAGCAGTACTTC.